This entry describes one T cell receptor beta chain. Its antigen remains unidentified. One base away there is no much larger clone; base qualities are not given. This specimen comes from a study of regulatory dendritic cells for organ transplantation (dated by TCRdb to about 2017). At the level of the whole study: Monocytes were cultured with vitamin D3 on days 0 and 4 and with IL-10 on day 4 to generate regulatory dendritic cells. Sorted naive and memory CD4+ and CD8+ T cells had their TCRbeta repertoires sequenced both before and after allostimulation with either regulatory or mature dendritic cells. On day 6, LPS was added to the DC cultures to test how the DCs responded to a strong maturation-inducing agent. The investigation overall reported the following: In both subjects, allostimulation led to expansion of memory CD8+ clones, although regulatory dendritic cells appeared to cause more limited expansion than mature dendritic cells did. Among the resting subsets, the most alloreactive TCR clonotypes were found in memory CD8+ T cells. Sequencing was done in only two subjects, and the authors reported considerable heterogeneity between individuals in the alloreactive memory CD8+ T cell pool. Naive CD4+ and CD8+ T cells showed highly diverse repertoires, whereas memory cells were less diverse and memory CD8+ cells were the most oligoclonal.

From its cysteine to its phenylalanine, the CDR3 spans 14 amino acids. The CDR3 DNA has 42 bases and is translated from base 1. CDR1 SGHRS and CDR2 YFSETQ were looked up in the germline V gene. Relative to germline, V is missing 6 bases and J is missing 5 bases, with 4 bases of the junction outside any gene match. Sorted T cell subsets were CFSE-labeled and co-cultured for 5 days with allogeneic regulatory or mature dendritic cells at a 1:10 DC:T ratio. FACS was used to sort CD4+ or CD8+ cells into naive T cells (CD45RA+) and memory T cells (CD45RO+). The T cells used for TCR sequencing were obtained from two healthy control subjects. The Qiagen DNeasy Blood & Tissue Kit was used to extract genomic DNA. The TCRbeta CDR3 regions were amplified in a multiplexed two-step PCR with Vbeta-specific forward primers and Jbeta-specific reverse primers. Through the immunoSEQ service, the TCRbeta libraries were run on an Illumina instrument for sequencing. The original methods were these. V, D and J genes were assigned using IMGT annotation, and counts were corrected for multiplex PCR bias using synthetic CDR3 analogues. Repertoire clonality was computed in the immunoSEQ Analyzer as one minus normalized Shannon entropy. Whether a clone counted as expanded was decided by Fisher's exact test with Benjamini-Hochberg false discovery rate control and a two-tailed cutoff of P<0.01. TCRdb took over this immuneACCESS table, retaining in-frame rearrangements with V and J assigned. Such tables are incomplete; in checked studies, under half of the missing clones stem from an unresolved V gene, and the remainder is unexplained. D and trimming were read from the DNA, whereas the V and J calls and clone size are those reported in that table. The sample data list several thousand clones, and about 67% of these were observed just once. 3% to 4% of the sample goes to the ten largest clones.

The chain joins TRBV5-1 to TRBJ2-1; a stretch of 11 junction bases matches TRBD2. The origin of this receptor is a human donor in good health. Material: memory CD4+ T cells from blood cultured with dendritic cells. The sample's cell subset or site label, in plain terms: CD45RO+ memory T cells. The nucleotides read TGCGCCAGCAACGTAGCGGGGGGGCACAATGAGCAGTTCTTC. Translated, this is CASNVAGGHNEQFF.